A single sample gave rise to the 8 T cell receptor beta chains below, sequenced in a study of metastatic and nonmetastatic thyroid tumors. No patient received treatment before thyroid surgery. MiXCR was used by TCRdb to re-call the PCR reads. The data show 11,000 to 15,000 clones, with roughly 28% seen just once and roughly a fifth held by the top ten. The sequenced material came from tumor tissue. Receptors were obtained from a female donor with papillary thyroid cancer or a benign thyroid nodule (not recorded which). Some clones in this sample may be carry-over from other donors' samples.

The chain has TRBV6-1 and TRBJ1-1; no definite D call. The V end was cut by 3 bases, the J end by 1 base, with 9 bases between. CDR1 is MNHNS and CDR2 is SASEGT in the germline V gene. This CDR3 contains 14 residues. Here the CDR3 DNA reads TGTGCCAGCAGTGATTTATCCAGGAACACTGAAGCTTTCTTT. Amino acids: CASSDLSRNTEAFF.

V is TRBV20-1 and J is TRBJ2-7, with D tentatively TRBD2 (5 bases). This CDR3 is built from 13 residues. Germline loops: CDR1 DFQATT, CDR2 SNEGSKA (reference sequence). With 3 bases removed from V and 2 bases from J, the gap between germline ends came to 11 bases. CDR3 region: CSARTGEPYEQYF. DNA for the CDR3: TGCAGTGCTAGGACCGGGGAACCCTACGAGCAGTACTTC.

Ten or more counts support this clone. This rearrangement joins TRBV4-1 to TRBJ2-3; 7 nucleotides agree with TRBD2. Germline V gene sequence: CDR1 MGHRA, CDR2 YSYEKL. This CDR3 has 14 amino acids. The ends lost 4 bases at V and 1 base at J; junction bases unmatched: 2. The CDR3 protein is CASSLAGGTDTQYF. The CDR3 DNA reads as TGCGCCAGCAGCCTCGCGGGAGGCACAGATACGCAGTATTTT.

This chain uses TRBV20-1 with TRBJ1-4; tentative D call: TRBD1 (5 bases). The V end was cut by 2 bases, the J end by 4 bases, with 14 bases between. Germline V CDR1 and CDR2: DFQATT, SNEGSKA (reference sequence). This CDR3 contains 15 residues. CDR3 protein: CSARSPTENNEKLFF. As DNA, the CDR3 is TGCAGTGCTAGAAGTCCGACAGAAAATAATGAAAAACTGTTTTTT.

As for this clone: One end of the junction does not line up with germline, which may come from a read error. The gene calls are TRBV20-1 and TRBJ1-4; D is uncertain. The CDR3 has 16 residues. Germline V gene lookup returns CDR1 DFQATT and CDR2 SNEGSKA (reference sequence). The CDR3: CSVRDDKDLISEKLFF. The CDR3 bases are TGCAGTGTTAGAGATGACAAGGACCTTATTAGTGAAAAACTGTTTTTT.

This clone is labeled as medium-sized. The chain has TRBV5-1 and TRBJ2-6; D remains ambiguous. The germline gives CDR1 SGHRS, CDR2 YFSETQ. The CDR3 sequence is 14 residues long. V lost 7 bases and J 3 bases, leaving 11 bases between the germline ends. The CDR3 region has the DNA TGCGCCAGCCGACGTCGAATTGGGGCCAACGTCCTGACTTTC. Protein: CASRRRIGANVLTF.

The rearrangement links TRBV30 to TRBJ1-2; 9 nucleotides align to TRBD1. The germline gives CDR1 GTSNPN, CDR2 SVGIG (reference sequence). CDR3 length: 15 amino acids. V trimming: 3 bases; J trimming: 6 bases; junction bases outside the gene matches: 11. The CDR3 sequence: CAWSLGQGLFDGYTF. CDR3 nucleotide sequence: TGTGCCTGGAGCCTAGGACAGGGGTTGTTCGATGGCTACACCTTC.

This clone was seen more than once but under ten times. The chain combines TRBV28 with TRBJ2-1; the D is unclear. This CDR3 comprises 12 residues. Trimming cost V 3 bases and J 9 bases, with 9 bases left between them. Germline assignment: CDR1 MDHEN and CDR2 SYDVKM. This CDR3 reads CASSFSDSEQFF. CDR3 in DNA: TGTGCCAGCAGTTTCTCGGATTCTGAGCAGTTCTTC.